The 15 T cell receptor beta chains presented below share a single source sample, sequenced in a study of T cells after yellow fever vaccination. One entry per CDR3 protein, called by TCRdb with MiXCR from the 5' RACE reads. The top ten hold 35% to 40% of the sample, which has tens of thousands of distinct CDR3 sequences, approximately 8% seen once. The source material was CD8+ T cells sorted from PBMCs, sampled 15 days after the yellow fever booster vaccination. These receptors were taken from a man aged 25 to 40 who received the YFV17D yellow fever vaccine.

This clonotype appeared many times. The DNA for the CDR3 is TGTGCCAGCAGCTTAGATCCGGGACTAGCGGAAAAAGAGACCCAGTACTTC. Its translation: CASSLDPGLAEKETQYF. The chain recombines TRBV11-2 with TRBJ2-5, with TRBD2 matching 11 bases. Per the germline V gene, CDR1 is SGHAT and CDR2 is FQNNGV. Trimming took 0 bases from V and 3 from J; bases not matched to a gene: 6. This CDR3 spans 17 amino acids. The full variable domain, in which reference TRBV11-2 and TRBJ2-5 provide the parts outside the CDR3, is EAGVAQSPRYKIIEKRQSVAFWCNPISGHATLYWYQQILGQGPKLLIQFQNNGVVDDSQLPKDRFSAERLKGVDSTLKIQPAKLEDSAVYLCASSLDPGLAEKETQYFGPGTRLLVL.

This clonotype was counted between two and nine times. This rearrangement joins TRBV20-1 to TRBJ2-1; D unresolved. Per germline, CDR1 DFQATT and CDR2 SNEGSKA (reference sequence). The germline V and J ends were trimmed by 7 bases and 8 bases, with 12 bases remaining between them. This CDR3 has 11 amino acids. CDR3 in DNA: TGCAGTGGGCTACATAACTATGAGCAGTTCTTC. It codes for CSGLHNYEQFF.

Remarks on this clonotype: A much larger clone is a single base away; this may be a read error. V and J are TRBV6-6 and TRBJ2-5, with D hard to call. In germline, CDR1 is MNHNY, CDR2 SVGAGI (reference sequence). This CDR3 has 12 amino acids. The DNA for the CDR3 is TGTTCCAGCAGTTACTCCACCTTCGACCAGTACTTC. This gives the protein CSSSYSTFDQYF.

This clonotype showed up many times. The CDR3 here is CASSVGGSTTDTQYF. CDR3 sequence (DNA): TGTGCCAGCAGCGTAGGCGGGAGCACCACAGATACGCAGTATTTT. V and J are TRBV9 and TRBJ2-3; 7 bases match TRBD2. The CDR3 consists of 15 residues. Losses at the gene ends were 0 bases for V and 2 bases for J; bases not matched to a gene: 3. Germline CDR1 is SGDLS and CDR2 is YYNGEE.

There are many counts of this clonotype. The chain links TRBV7-9 to TRBJ1-1, with 12 nucleotides matching TRBD1. The junction had 8 bases not matched to a gene; V was cut back by 7 bases and J by 5 bases. Germline assignment: CDR1 SEHNR and CDR2 FQNEAQ (reference sequence). CDR3 length: 15 residues. CDR3 DNA sequence: TGTGCCAGCACGGGACAGGGGGCCCTTTTGACTGAAGCTTTCTTT. Encoded protein: CASTGQGALLTEAFF.

In its sample, this clonotype was seen many times. V and J are TRBV9 and TRBJ2-2; possible D gene TRBD1, 5 bases. The germline V gene encodes CDR1 SGDLS and CDR2 YYNGEE. The CDR3 consists of 15 residues. The V end lost 2 bases, the J end lost 0 bases, and 8 bases lay between the germline ends. The CDR3 protein is CASSVWGPNTGELFF. CDR3 DNA: TGTGCCAGCAGCGTTTGGGGCCCGAACACCGGGGAGCTGTTTTTT.

At least ten counts were recorded for this clonotype. The chain links TRBV5-5 to TRBJ2-1, with 9 nucleotides matching TRBD2. This CDR3 has 17 residues. Looked up from germline, CDR1 is SGHKS and CDR2 is YYEKEE (reference sequence). The trim removed 3 bases at V and 9 bases at J, leaving 16 bases unmatched. For the CDR3, the DNA is TGTGCCAGCAGCTCCCTTCGCGGGAGGGGTAGGGGGACTGAGCAGTTCTTC. It codes for CASSSLRGRGRGTEQFF.

This clonotype was observed many times. The chain recombines TRBV19 with TRBJ2-3; no definite D call. Trimming cost V 0 bases and J 1 base, with 11 bases left between them. The CDR3 consists of 16 residues. CDR1 is LNHDA, CDR2 SQIVND, per germline (reference sequence). In DNA, the CDR3 is TGTGCCAGTAGTATAGATAAAGGTGGCGGCACAGATACGCAGTATTTT. It is translated as CASSIDKGGGTDTQYF.

With respect to this clonotype: One base away lies a much larger clone, so this may be a sequencing read error. The chain recombines TRBV27 with TRBJ2-1, with D possibly called TRBD1 or TRBD2 (5 bases each). Trimming cost V 1 base and J 12 bases, with 16 bases left between them. The CDR3 has 14 residues. CDR1 MNHEY and CDR2 SMNVEV come from the germline V gene (reference sequence). CDR3 in amino acids: CASSLLVGDVGQFF. CDR3 coding DNA: TGTGCCAGCAGTTTATTGGTGGGGGACGTCGGGCAGTTCTTC.

This clonotype came up many times. The genes are TRBV4-3 and TRBJ2-1, with 9 nucleotides matching TRBD2. This CDR3 region has 15 residues. Germline loops: CDR1 LGHNA, CDR2 YSLEER. V trimming: 4 bases; J trimming: 6 bases; junction bases outside the gene matches: 7. The CDR3 DNA reads TGCGCCAGCAGCCTCGTAGCGGGAGAAGGCAATGAGCAGTTCTTC. Translated, it gives CASSLVAGEGNEQFF.

This clonotype was seen ten or more times. The chain carries TRBV19 and TRBJ2-7; 13 bases line up with TRBD2. This CDR3 spans 15 amino acids. Germline-derived CDR1 and CDR2 are LNHDA and SQIVND (reference sequence). V trimming: 5 bases; J trimming: 3 bases; junction bases outside the gene matches: 4. Here the CDR3 reads CASSPGLAGSYEQYF. Here the CDR3 DNA reads TGTGCCAGTAGTCCGGGACTAGCGGGGAGCTACGAGCAGTACTTC.

This clonotype showed up many times. V gene TRBV4-3 combines with J gene TRBJ1-4; perhaps TRBD1 as D (6 bases). CDR3 length equals 16 residues. Germline V gives CDR1 LGHNA, CDR2 YSLEER. The V and J ends lost 3 bases and 0 bases respectively, with 11 bases between them. The DNA of the CDR3 is TGCGCCAGCAGCCAGGGGGGGGCTTCAACTAATGAAAAACTGTTTTTT. Its translation: CASSQGGASTNEKLFF.

This clonotype has ten or more counts. This chain uses TRBV29-1 with TRBJ2-3, with TRBD1 matching 8 bases. CDR1 is SQVTM and CDR2 is ANQGSEA in the germline V gene. Trimming at V came to 7 bases and at J to 4 bases, leaving 7 bases not matched to a gene. CDR3 length: 13 amino acids. The CDR3 DNA sequence: TGCAGCGACAGACAGGGGAACGCAGATACGCAGTATTTT. Translated: CSDRQGNADTQYF.

The table lists this clonotype with many counts. This chain links TRBV20-1 with TRBJ2-7; 10 bases fit TRBD1. Looked up from germline, CDR1 is DFQATT and CDR2 is SNEGSKA (reference sequence). The CDR3 covers 13 residues. The V and J ends lost 5 bases and 2 bases, in that order; junction bases with no gene match: 3. The CDR3 bases are TGCAGTGCTGCGGACAGGGGGGCCTACGAGCAGTACTTC. Translated, it gives CSAADRGAYEQYF.

This clonotype was counted at least ten times. V usage is TRBV5-1 and J usage is TRBJ1-1, with 7 nucleotides matching TRBD1. V dropped 4 bases and J dropped 1; count of bases not matched to a gene: 4. Germline V gene data show CDR1 as SGHRS and CDR2 as YFSETQ. This CDR3 region has 14 residues. The CDR3 nucleotides read TGCGCCAGCAGCGTCAGGGGGGAGAACACTGAAGCTTTCTTT. It is translated as CASSVRGENTEAFF.